Listed here is a single TCR beta chain. Its antigen is currently unknown. Sequencing was performed with immunoSEQ multiplex PCR; in TCRdb, only in-frame clones are kept and a portion is missing. Altogether around 35,000 clones are present, around 94% being singletons, with the ten largest covering roughly 27%. The data originate from a study of T cell clones after liver transplantation. Study-level findings and limits: Conclusions were preliminary, with small, heterogeneous patient groups.

The sequence was obtained from a human patient who received a liver transplant. Some T cells may have come from the graft donor. Source: CD8+ T cells from blood, taken 12 months after liver transplant.

CDR3 protein: CASSLDGGATVLGQYF. CDR3 coding DNA: TGTGCCAGCAGTTTGGATGGAGGGGCAACCGTTCTCGGGCAGTATTTT. The gene calls are TRBV27 and TRBJ2-3, with D perhaps matching TRBD2 (6 bases). This CDR3 comprises 16 residues. Between the trimmed V and J ends, which lost 3 bases and 11 bases, there was a span of 24 bases. Germline V gives CDR1 MNHEY, CDR2 SMNVEV (reference sequence).